A selection of T cell receptor beta chains follows, all from one sample in a study of T cell changes during pregnancy in multiple sclerosis. Generated by immunoSEQ multiplex PCR, the TCRdb table keeps only in-frame clones and is missing some. This repertoire shows about 48,000 clones, 92% found once; its top ten account for 0.7% to 1%. This sample comprised CD4+ T cells from peripheral blood mononuclear cells, obtained in the second trimester of pregnancy. Receptors originate from a female donor in good health, enrolled as a control in a pregnancy study. The conserved cysteine and the conserved F or W are not part of the CDR3 here.

V | CDR3
TRBV2 | ASSRLTSADNEQF
TRBV5-3 | ARSLARRNTEAF
TRBV9 | ASSVTITDTQY
TRBV9 | ASSPRTGGETETQY
TRBV7-3 | ASSPSGGASSGNTIY
TRBV2 | ASSDLIGQGASSYNSPLH
TRBV11-1 | ASSSGARDRGAYGYT
TRBV27 | ASSLYFTGANYNEQF
TRBV27 | ASRTTSTYEQY
TRBV5-6 | ASSFRQGRIMNTEAF
TRBV28 | ASSFSGGYYGYT